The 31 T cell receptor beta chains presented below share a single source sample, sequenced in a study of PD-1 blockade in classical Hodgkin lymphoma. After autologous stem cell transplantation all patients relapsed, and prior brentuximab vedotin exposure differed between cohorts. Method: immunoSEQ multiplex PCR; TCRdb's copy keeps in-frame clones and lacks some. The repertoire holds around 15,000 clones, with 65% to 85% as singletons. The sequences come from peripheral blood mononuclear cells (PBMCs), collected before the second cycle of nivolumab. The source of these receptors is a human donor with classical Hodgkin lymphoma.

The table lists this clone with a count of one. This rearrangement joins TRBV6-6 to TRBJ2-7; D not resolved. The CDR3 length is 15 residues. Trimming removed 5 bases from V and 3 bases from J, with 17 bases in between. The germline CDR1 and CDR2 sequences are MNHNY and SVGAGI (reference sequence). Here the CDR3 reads CASSVHGALYYEQYF. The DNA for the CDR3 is TGTGCCAGCAGTGTTCATGGAGCCCTTTACTACGAGCAGTACTTC.

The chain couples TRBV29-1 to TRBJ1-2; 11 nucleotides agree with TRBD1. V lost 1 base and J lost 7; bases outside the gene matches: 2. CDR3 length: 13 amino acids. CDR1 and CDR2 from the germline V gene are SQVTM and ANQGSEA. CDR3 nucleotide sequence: TGCAGCGTTGAAGTGGACAGGGGGCCTGGCTACACCTTC. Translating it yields CSVEVDRGPGYTF. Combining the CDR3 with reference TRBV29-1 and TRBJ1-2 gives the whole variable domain SAVISQKPSRDICQRGTSLTIQCQVDSQVTMMFWYRQQPGQSLTLIATANQGSEATYESGFVIDKFPISRPNLTFSTLTVSNMSPEDSSIYLCSVEVDRGPGYTFGSGTRLTVV.

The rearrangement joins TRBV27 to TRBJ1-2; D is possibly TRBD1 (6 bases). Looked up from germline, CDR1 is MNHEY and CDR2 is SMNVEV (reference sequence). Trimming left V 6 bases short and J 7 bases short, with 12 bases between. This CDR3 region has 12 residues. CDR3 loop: CASRQGLGGYTF. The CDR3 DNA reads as TGTGCCAGCAGACAGGGTTTGGGTGGCTACACCTTC.

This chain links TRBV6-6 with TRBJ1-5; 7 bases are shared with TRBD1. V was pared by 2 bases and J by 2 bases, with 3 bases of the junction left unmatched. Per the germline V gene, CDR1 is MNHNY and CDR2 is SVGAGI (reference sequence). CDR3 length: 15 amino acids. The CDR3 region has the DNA TGTGCCAGCAGTTACCCCGGACAGGGCAATCAGCCCCAGCATTTT. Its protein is CASSYPGQGNQPQHF.

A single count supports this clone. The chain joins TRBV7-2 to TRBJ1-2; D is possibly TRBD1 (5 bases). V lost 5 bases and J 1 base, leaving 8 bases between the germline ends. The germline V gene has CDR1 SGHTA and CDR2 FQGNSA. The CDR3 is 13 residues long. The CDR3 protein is CASSLGGNYGYTF. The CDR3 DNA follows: TGTGCCAGCAGCCTGGGGGGTAACTATGGCTACACCTTC.

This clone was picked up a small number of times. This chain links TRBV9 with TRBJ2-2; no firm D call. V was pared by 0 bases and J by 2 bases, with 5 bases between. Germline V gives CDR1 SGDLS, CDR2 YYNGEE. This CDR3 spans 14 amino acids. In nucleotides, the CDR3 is TGTGCCAGCAGCGTAGTCCCCAACACCGGGGAGCTGTTTTTT. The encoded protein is CASSVVPNTGELFF.

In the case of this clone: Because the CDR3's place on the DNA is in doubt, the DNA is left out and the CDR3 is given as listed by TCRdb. The CDR3 region is CASTSDSVLSEGYTF. The V gene is TRBV19, the J gene TRBJ1-2; the DNA was not used to check the table's D call, TRBD1. The CDR3 is 15 amino acids in total, end residues counted. Per germline, CDR1 LNHDA and CDR2 SQIVND (reference sequence).

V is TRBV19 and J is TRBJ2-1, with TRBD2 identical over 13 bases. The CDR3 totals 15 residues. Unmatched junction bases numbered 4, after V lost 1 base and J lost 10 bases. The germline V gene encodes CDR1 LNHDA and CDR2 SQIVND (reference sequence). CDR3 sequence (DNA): TGTGCCAGTAGTATAGGGACTAGCGGGAGAATGGAGCAGTTCTTC. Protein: CASSIGTSGRMEQFF.

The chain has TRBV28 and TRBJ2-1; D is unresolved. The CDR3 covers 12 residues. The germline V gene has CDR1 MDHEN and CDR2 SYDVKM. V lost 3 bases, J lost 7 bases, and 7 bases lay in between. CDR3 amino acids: CASSFSVNEQFF. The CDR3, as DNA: TGTGCCAGCAGTTTTAGTGTAAATGAGCAGTTCTTC.

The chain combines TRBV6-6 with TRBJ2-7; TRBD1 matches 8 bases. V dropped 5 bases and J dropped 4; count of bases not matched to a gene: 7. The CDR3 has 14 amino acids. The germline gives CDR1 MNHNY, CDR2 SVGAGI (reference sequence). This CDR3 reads CASSPTGGAYEQYF. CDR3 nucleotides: TGTGCCAGCAGTCCTACAGGGGGAGCTTACGAGCAGTACTTC.

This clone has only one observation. The chain's CDR3 is CSASFSGETQYF. In DNA form, the CDR3 reads TGCAGCGCCTCGTTTTCGGGGGAGACCCAGTACTTC. V gene TRBV29-1 combines with J gene TRBJ2-5; maybe TRBD2 (5 bases). In germline, CDR1 is SQVTM, CDR2 ANQGSEA. The CDR3 is 12 amino acids. V was clipped by 7 bases and J by 5 bases, with 14 bases between them. Filled out from reference TRBV29-1 and TRBJ2-5, the complete variable domain reads SAVISQKPSRDICQRGTSLTIQCQVDSQVTMMFWYRQQPGQSLTLIATANQGSEATYESGFVIDKFPISRPNLTFSTLTVSNMSPEDSSIYLCSASFSGETQYFGPGTRLLVL.

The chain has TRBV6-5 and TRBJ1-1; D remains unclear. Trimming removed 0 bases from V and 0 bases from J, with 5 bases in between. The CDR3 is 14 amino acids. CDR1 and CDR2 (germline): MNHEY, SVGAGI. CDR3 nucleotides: TGTGCCAGCAGTTACTCTCCGGTGAACACTGAAGCTTTCTTT. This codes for CASSYSPVNTEAFF.

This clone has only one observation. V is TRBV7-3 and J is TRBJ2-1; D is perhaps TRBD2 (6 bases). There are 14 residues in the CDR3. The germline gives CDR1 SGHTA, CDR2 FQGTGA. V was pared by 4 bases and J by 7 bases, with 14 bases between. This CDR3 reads CASSSRLTSNEQFF. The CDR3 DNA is TGTGCCAGCAGCTCTCGCCTGACTAGTAATGAGCAGTTCTTC.

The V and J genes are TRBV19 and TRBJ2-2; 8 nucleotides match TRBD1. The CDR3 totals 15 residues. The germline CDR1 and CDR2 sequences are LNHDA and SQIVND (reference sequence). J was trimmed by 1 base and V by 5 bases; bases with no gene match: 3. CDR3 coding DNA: TGTGCCAGTAGTCCCACAGGGGGGAACACCGGGGAGCTGTTTTTT. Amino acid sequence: CASSPTGGNTGELFF.

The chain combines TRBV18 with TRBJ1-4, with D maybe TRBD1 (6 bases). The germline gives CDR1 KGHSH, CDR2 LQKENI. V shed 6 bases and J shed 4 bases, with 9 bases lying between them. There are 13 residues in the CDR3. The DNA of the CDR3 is TGTGCCAGCTCGTCGGACAGTAATGAAAAACTGTTTTTT. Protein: CASSSDSNEKLFF.

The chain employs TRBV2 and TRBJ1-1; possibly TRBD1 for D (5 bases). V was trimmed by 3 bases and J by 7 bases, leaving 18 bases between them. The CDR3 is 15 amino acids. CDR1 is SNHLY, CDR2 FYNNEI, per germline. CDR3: CASSDETVLADEAFF. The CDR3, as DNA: TGTGCCAGCAGTGATGAGACAGTATTGGCGGATGAAGCTTTCTTT.

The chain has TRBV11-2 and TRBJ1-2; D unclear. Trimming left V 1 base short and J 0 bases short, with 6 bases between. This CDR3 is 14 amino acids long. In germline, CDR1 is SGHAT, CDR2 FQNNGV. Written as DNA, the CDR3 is TGTGCCAGCAGCTTAGGAGCTGCTAACTATGGCTACACCTTC. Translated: CASSLGAANYGYTF.

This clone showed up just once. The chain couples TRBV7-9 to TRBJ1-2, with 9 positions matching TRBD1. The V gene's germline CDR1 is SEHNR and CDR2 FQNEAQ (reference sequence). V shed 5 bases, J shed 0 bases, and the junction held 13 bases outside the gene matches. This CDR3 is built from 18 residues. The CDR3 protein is CASSTSSRDRDTNYGYTF. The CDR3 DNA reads TGTGCCAGCAGCACCTCGAGCCGGGACAGGGATACTAACTATGGCTACACCTTC.

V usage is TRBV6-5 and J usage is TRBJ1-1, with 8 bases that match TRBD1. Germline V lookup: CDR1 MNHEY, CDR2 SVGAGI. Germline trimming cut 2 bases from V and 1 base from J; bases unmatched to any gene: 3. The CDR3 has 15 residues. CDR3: CASSYGTGPNTEAFF. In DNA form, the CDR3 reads TGTGCCAGCAGTTACGGGACAGGACCGAACACTGAAGCTTTCTTT.

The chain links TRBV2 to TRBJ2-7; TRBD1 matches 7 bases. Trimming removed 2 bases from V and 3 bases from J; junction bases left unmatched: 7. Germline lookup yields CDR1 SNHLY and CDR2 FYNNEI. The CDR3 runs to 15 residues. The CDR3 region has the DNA TGTGCCAGCAGTGAAAGTGTGACAGGGAGCTACGAGCAGTACTTC. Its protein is CASSESVTGSYEQYF.

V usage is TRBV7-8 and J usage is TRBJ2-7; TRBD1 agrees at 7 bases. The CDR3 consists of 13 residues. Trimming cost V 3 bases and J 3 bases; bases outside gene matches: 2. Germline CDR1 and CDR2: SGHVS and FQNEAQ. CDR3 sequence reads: CASSFRQGYEQYF. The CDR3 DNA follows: TGTGCCAGCAGCTTCCGACAGGGCTACGAGCAGTACTTC.

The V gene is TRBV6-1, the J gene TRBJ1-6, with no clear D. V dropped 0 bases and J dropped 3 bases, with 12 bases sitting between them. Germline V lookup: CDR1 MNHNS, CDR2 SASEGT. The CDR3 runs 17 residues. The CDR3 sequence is CASSEAGRNFYNSPLHF. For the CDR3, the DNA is TGTGCCAGCAGTGAAGCGGGAAGAAACTTCTATAATTCACCCCTCCACTTT.

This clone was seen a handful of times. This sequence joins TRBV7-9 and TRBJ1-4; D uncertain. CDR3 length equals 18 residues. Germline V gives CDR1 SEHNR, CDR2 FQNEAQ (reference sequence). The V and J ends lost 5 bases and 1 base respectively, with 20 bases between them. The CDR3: CASSATALQQRTNEKLFF. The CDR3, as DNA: TGTGCCAGCAGCGCCACAGCCCTACAGCAAAGAACTAATGAAAAACTGTTTTTT.

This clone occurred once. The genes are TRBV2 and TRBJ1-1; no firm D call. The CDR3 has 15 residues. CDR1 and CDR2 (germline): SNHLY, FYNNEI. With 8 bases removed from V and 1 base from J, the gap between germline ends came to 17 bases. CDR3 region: CASFEFDTSNTEAFF. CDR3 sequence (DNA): TGTGCCAGCTTCGAATTCGACACCTCGAACACTGAAGCTTTCTTT.

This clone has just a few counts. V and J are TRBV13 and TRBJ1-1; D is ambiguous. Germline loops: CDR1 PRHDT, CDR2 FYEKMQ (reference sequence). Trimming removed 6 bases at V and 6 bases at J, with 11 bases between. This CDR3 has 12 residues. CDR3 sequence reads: CASSPTGPEAFF. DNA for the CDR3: TGTGCCAGCAGTCCCACGGGCCCTGAAGCTTTCTTT. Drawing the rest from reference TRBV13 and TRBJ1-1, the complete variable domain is AAGVIQSPRHLIKEKRETATLKCYPIPRHDTVYWYQQGPGQDPQFLISFYEKMQSDKGSIPDRFSAQQFSDYHSELNMSSLELGDSALYFCASSPTGPEAFFGQGTRLTVV.

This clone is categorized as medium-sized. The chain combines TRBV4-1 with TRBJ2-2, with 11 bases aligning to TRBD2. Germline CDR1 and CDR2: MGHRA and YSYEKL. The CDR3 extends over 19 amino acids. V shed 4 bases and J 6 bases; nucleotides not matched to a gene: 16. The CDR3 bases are TGCGCCAGCAGCCCCCTCGGGGTAGCGGGAGGGCCGTGGGCCGGGGAGCTGTTTTTT. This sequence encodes CASSPLGVAGGPWAGELFF.

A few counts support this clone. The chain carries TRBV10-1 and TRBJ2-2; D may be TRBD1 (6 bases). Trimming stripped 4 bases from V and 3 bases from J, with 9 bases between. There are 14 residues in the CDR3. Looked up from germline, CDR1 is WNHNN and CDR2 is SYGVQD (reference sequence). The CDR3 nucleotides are TGCGCCAGCAGTGCAGGGGAGTACACCGGGGAGCTGTTTTTT. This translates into CASSAGEYTGELFF.

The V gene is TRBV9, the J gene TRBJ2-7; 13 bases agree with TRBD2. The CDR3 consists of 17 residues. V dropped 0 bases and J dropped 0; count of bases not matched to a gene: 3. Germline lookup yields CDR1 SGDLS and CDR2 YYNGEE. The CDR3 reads CASSVGLAGGSSYEQYF. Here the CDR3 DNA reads TGTGCCAGCAGCGTAGGACTAGCGGGAGGTAGCTCCTACGAGCAGTACTTC.

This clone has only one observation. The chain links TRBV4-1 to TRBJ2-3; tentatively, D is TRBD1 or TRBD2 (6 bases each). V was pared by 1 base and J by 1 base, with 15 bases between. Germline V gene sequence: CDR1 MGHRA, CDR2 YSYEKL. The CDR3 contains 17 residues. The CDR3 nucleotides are TGCGCCAGCAGCCAAGGACTACAGGGAGGAGGCACAGATACGCAGTATTTT. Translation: CASSQGLQGGGTDTQYF.

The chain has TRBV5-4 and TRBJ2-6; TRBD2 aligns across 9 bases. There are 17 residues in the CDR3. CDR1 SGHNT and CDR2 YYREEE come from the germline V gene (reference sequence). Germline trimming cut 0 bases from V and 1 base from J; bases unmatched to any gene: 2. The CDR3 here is CASSLVSGRSGANVLTF. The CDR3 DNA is TGTGCCAGCAGCTTGGTAAGCGGGAGGTCTGGGGCCAACGTCCTGACTTTC.

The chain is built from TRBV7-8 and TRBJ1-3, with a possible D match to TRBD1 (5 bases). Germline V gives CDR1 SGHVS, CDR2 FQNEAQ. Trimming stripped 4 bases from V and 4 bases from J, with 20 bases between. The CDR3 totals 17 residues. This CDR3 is CASSSPPGTSSGNTIYF. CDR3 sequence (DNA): TGTGCCAGCAGCTCCCCCCCGGGGACGAGCAGCGGAAACACCATATATTTT.